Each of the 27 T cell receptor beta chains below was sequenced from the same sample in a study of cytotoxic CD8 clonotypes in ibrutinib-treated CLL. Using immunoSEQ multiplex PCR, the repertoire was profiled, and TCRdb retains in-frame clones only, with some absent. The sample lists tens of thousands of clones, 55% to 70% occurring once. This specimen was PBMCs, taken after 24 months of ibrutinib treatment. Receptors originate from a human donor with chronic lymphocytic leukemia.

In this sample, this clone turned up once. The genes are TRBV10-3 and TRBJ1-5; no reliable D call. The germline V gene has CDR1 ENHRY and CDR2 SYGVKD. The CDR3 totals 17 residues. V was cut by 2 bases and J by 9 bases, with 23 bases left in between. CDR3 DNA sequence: TGTGCCATCAGTGAGACCCACCCCGGACGGGGTAATACGCCCCAGCATTTT. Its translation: CAISETHPGRGNTPQHF.

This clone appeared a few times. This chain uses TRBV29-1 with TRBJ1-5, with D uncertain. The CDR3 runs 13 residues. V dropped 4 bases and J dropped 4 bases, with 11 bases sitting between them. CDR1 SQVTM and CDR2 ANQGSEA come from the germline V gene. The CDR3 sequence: CSVADGINQPQHF. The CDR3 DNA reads TGCAGCGTTGCCGACGGTATTAATCAGCCCCAGCATTTT.

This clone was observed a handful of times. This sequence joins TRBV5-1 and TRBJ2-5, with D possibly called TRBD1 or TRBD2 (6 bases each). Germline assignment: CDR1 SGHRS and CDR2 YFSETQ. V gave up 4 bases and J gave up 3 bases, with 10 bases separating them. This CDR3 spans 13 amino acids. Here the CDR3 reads CASSRRGEETQYF. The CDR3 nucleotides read TGCGCCAGCAGCCGGAGGGGGGAAGAGACCCAGTACTTC.

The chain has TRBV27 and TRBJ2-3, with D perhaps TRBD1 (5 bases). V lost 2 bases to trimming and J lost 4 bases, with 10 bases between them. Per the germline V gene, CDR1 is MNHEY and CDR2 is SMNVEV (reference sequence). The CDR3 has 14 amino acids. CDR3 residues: CASSLVRASDTQYF. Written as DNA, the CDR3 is TGTGCCAGCAGTTTAGTCAGGGCTTCAGATACGCAGTATTTT.

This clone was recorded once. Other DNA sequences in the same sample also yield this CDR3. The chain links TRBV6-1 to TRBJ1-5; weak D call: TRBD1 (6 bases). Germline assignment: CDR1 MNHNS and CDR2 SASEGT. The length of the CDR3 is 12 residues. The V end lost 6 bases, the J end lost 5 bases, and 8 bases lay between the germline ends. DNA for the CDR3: TGTGCCAGCAGACAGGGTGATCAGCCCCAGCATTTT. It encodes CASRQGDQPQHF.

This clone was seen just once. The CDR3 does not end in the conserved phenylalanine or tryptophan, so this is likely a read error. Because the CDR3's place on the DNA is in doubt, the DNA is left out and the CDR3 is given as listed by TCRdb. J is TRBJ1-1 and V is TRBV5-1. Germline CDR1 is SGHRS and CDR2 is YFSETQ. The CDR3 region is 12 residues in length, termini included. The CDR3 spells CASSLDYVGEKG.

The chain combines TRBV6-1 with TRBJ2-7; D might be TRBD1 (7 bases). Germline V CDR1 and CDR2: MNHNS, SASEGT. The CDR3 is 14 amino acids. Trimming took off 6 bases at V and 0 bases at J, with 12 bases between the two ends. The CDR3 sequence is CASRRGQNSYEQYV. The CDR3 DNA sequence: TGTGCCAGCAGGCGGGGACAGAACTCCTACGAGCAGTACGTC.

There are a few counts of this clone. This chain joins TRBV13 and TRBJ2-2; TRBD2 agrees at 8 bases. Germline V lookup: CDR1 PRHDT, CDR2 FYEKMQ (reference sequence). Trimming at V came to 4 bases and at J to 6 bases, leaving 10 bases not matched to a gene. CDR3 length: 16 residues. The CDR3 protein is CASSSRGGRWAGELFF. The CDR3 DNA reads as TGTGCCAGCAGCTCCCGCGGCGGGAGGTGGGCCGGGGAGCTGTTTTTT.

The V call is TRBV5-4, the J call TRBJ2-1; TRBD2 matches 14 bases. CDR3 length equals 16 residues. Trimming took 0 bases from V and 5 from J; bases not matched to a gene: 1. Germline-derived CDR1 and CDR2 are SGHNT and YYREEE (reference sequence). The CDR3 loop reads CASSLGGLAGDNEQFF. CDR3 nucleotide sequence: TGTGCCAGCAGCTTGGGGGGACTAGCGGGAGACAATGAGCAGTTCTTC.

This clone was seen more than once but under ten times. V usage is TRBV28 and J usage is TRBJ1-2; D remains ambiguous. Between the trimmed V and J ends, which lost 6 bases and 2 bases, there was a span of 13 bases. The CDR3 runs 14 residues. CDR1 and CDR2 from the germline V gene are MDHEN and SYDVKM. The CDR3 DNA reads TGTGCCAGCAGCCCCACTCCAAGGAACTATGGCTACACCTTC. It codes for CASSPTPRNYGYTF.

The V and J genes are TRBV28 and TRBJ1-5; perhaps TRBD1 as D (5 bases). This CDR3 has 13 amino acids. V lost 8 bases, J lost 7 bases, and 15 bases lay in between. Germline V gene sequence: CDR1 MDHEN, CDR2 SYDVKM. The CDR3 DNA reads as TGTGCCAGCTACGGGGCGGATAAACAGCCCCAGCATTTT. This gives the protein CASYGADKQPQHF. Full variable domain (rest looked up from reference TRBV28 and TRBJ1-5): DVKVTQSSRYLVKRTGEKVFLECVQDMDHENMFWYRQDPGLGLRLIYFSYDVKMKEKGDIPEGYSVSREKKERFSLILESASTNQTSMYLCASYGADKQPQHFGDGTRLSIL.

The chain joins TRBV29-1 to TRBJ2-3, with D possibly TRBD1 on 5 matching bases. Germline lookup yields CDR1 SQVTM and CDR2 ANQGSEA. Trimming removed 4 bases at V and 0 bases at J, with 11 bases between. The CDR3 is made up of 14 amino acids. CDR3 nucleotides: TGCAGCGTTGGACAGTACACTAGCACAGATACGCAGTATTTT. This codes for CSVGQYTSTDTQYF.

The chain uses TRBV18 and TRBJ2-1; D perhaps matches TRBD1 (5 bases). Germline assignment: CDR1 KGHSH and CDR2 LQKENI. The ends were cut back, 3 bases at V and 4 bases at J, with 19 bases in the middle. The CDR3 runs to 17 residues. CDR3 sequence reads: CASSPLSVGQGYNEQFF. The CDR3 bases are TGTGCCAGCTCACCGTTAAGCGTAGGACAAGGTTACAATGAGCAGTTCTTC. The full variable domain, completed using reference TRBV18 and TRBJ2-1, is NAGVMQNPRHLVRRRGQEARLRCSPMKGHSHVYWYRQLPEEGLKFMVYLQKENIIDESGMPKERFSAEFPKEGPSILRIQQVVRGDSAAYFCASSPLSVGQGYNEQFFGPGTRLTVL.

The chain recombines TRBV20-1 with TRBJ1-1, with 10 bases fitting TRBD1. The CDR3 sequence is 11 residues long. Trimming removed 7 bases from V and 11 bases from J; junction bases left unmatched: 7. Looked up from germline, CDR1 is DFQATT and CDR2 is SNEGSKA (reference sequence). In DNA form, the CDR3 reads TGCAGTGGACAGGGGGCAGGCACGGCTTTCTTT. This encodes CSGQGAGTAFF.

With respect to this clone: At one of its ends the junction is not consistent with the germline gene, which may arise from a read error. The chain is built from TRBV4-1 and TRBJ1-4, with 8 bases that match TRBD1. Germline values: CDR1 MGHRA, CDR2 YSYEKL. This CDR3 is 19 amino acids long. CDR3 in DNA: TGCGCCAGCAGTCAAGATCAACGACAGGGGAGAGGGACTAATGAAAAACTGTTTTTT. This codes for CASSQDQRQGRGTNEKLFF.

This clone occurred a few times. Here the CDR3 DNA reads TGTGCCAGCAGCACAGACAGGGAGTGGATAAACACTGAAGCTTTCTTT. It is translated as CASSTDREWINTEAFF. The rearrangement joins TRBV13 to TRBJ1-1; 7 bases match TRBD1. The CDR3 sequence is 16 residues long. V gave up 5 bases and J gave up 2 bases; unmatched junction bases: 11. Germline loops: CDR1 PRHDT, CDR2 FYEKMQ (reference sequence).

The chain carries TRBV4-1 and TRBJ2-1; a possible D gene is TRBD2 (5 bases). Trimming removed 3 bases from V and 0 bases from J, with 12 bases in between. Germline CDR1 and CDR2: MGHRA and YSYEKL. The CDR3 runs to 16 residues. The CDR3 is CASSQGDWGSYNEQFF. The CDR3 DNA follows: TGCGCCAGCAGCCAGGGAGATTGGGGCTCCTACAATGAGCAGTTCTTC.

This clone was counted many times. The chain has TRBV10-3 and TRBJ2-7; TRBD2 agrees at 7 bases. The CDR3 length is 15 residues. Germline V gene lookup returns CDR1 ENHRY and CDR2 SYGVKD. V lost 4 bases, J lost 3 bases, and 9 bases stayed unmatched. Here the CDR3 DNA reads TGTGCCATCAGTGGAGAGCGGGGTTCGATCTACGAGCAGTACGTC. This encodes CAISGERGSIYEQYV.

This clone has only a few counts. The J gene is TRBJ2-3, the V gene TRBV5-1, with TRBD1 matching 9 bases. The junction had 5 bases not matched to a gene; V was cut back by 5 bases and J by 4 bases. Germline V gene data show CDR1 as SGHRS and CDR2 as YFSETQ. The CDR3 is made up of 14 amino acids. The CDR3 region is CASSNDRGSDTQYF. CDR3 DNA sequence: TGCGCCAGCAGTAATGACAGGGGGTCAGATACGCAGTATTTT.

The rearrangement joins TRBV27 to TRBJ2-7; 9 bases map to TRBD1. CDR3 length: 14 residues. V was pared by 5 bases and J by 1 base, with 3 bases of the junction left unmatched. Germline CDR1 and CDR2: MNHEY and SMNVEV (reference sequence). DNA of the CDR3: TGTGCCAGCAGTGTGACAGGGGGGTCCTACGAGCAGTACTTC. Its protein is CASSVTGGSYEQYF.

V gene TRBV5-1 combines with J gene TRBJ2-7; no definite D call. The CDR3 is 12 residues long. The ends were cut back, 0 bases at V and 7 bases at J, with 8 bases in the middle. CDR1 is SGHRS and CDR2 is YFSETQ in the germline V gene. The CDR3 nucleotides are TGCGCCAGCAGCTTGGGTGGTGGGGAGCAGTACGTC. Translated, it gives CASSLGGGEQYV.

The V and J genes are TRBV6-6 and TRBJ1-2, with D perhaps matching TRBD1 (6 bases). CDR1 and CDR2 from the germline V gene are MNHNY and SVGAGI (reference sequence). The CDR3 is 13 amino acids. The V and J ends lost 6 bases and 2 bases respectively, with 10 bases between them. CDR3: CASRQGLNYGYTF. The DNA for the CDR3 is TGTGCCAGCAGACAGGGCCTGAACTATGGCTACACCTTC.

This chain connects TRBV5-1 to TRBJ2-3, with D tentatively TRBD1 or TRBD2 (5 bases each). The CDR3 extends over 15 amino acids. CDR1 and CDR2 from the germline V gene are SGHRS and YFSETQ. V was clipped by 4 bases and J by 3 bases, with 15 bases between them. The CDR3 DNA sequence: TGCGCCAGCAGCCGTGGGGGTGATAGAACAGATACGCAGTATTTT. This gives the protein CASSRGGDRTDTQYF.

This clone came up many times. The CDR3 loop reads CSVEGRRGRTSYNEQFF. CDR3 DNA sequence: TGCAGCGTTGAAGGGAGGAGGGGCAGGACGTCCTACAATGAGCAGTTCTTC. The V call is TRBV29-1, the J call TRBJ2-1, with D perhaps matching TRBD2 (6 bases). The V and J ends lost 1 base and 1 base respectively, with 17 bases between them. Germline V gene data show CDR1 as SQVTM and CDR2 as ANQGSEA. The CDR3 covers 17 residues.

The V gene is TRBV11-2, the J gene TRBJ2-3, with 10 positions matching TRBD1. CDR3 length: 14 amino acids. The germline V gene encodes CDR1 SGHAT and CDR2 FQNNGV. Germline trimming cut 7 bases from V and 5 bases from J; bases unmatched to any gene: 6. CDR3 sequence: CASTRQGAEDTQYF. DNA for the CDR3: TGTGCCAGCACCCGACAGGGGGCGGAAGATACGCAGTATTTT.

CDR3 nucleotide sequence: TGTGCCAGCAGCCCTGCTGCCGGCTCTGGAAACACCATATATTTT. Translating gives CASSPAAGSGNTIYF. The chain employs TRBV7-2 and TRBJ1-3; D remains ambiguous. This CDR3 has 15 residues. CDR1 is SGHTA, CDR2 FQGNSA, per germline. The V end lost 5 bases, the J end lost 0 bases, and 11 bases lay between the germline ends.

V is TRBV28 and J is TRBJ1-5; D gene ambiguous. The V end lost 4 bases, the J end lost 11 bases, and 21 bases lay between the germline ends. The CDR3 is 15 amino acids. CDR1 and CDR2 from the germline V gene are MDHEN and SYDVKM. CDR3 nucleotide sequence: TGTGCCAGCAGTTCAAATCGGATCTACCTCGTGGCCCAGCATTTT. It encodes CASSSNRIYLVAQHF.